These 3 T cell receptor beta chains came from one sample sequenced in a study of blood T cell repertoires in COVID-19. Some clones are missing from TCRdb's copy, which holds only in-frame ones; the method was immunoSEQ multiplex PCR. The sample yields 80,000 or so clones, 80% seen once. Input material: peripheral blood. The receptors originated from a woman between 65 and 79 years old with acute or convalescent COVID-19.

As for this clone: Distinct nucleotide sequences in the sample also encode this CDR3. The chain recombines TRBV7-9 with TRBJ1-1; weak D call: TRBD1 (6 bases). The CDR3 has 14 amino acids. The germline V gene encodes CDR1 SEHNR and CDR2 FQNEAQ (reference sequence). Trimming removed 2 bases at V and 2 bases at J, with 9 bases between. CDR3 nucleotide sequence: TGTGCCAGCAGCTTACAGGGGCTCAACACTGAAGCTTTCTTT. Protein product: CASSLQGLNTEAFF.

The chain couples TRBV7-6 to TRBJ1-5; a weak D match, TRBD1 (6 bases). Germline-derived CDR1 and CDR2 are SGHVS and FNYEAQ. The CDR3 is 15 amino acids. Trimming shortened V by 1 base and J by 2 bases, and 9 bases separated the two germline ends. CDR3 residues: CASSLVAGGNQPQHF. DNA of the CDR3: TGTGCCAGCAGCTTAGTGGCAGGGGGCAATCAGCCCCAGCATTTT. Complete variable domain (other parts from reference TRBV7-6 and TRBJ1-5): GAGVSQSPRYKVTKRGQDVALRCDPISGHVSLYWYRQALGQGPEFLTYFNYEAQQDKSGLPNDRFSAERPEGSISTLTIQRTEQRDSAMYRCASSLVAGGNQPQHFGDGTRLSIL.

The rearrangement joins TRBV20-1 to TRBJ2-3, with unresolved D. Germline assignment: CDR1 DFQATT and CDR2 SNEGSKA (reference sequence). The CDR3 sequence is 11 residues long. Trimming took 5 bases from V and 10 from J, leaving 13 bases between them. In DNA, the CDR3 is TGCAGTGCTTCGATCGCACTTCCGCAGTATTTT. It codes for CSASIALPQYF.